This entry lists 14 T cell receptor beta chains sequenced from one sample in a study of blood T cells in healthy people across ages. It was with a sample-barcoded 5' primer and a J-beta primer mix that a second PCR of about 6 to 12 cycles was run. TCRdb re-called the 5' RACE reads through MiXCR, storing one row per CDR3 protein. The repertoire consists of about 620,000 distinct CDR3 sequences, with around 21% occurring once and the leading ten covering 3% to 4%. Sequenced input: blood. Receptors were obtained from a man between 70 and 80 years old in good health.

The rearrangement links TRBV13 to TRBJ2-3, with a tentative D call TRBD1 (5 bases). Trimming took 0 bases from V and 2 from J, leaving 12 bases between them. CDR3 length equals 16 residues. Germline CDR1 and CDR2: PRHDT and FYEKMQ (reference sequence). The DNA of the CDR3 is TGTGCCAGCAGCTTAGGACAGGCAGAACCCACAGATACGCAGTATTTT. Amino acid sequence: CASSLGQAEPTDTQYF.

The V and J genes are TRBV30 and TRBJ1-3; the match to TRBD1 covers 7 bases. In germline, CDR1 is GTSNPN, CDR2 SVGIG (reference sequence). The CDR3 is made up of 15 amino acids. The J segment lost 3 bases and the V segment lost 3 bases, leaving 8 bases of the junction unmatched. In DNA form, the CDR3 reads TGTGCCTGGAGCGTAGGAGGGGGCTATGGAAACACCATATATTTT. Protein: CAWSVGGGYGNTIYF. Full variable domain (missing parts from reference TRBV30 and TRBJ1-3): SQTIHQWPATLVQPVGSPLSLECTVEGTSNPNLYWYRQAAGRGLQLLFYSVGIGQISSEVPQNLSASRPQDRQFILSSKKLLLSDSGFYLCAWSVGGGYGNTIYFGEGSWLTVV.

There are a few counts of this clonotype. This rearrangement joins TRBV6-2 or TRBV6-3 to TRBJ2-6; 7 bases fit TRBD1. CDR3 length equals 19 residues. Germline CDR1 and CDR2: MNHEY and SVGEGT. Trimming removed 6 bases from V and 0 bases from J; junction bases left unmatched: 14. The CDR3 reads CASSSPQTGNDSGANVLTF. The CDR3 DNA sequence: TGTGCCAGCAGCTCACCTCAGACAGGGAATGACTCTGGGGCCAACGTCCTGACTTTC.

This chain's CDR3 is CASSPTTGFRNTIYF. The CDR3 DNA follows: TGTGCCAGCTCACCCACCACAGGATTCAGAAACACCATATATTTT. V gene TRBV18 combines with J gene TRBJ1-3, with D perhaps matching TRBD1 (5 bases). This CDR3 region has 15 residues. CDR1 is KGHSH and CDR2 is LQKENI in the germline V gene. Trimming stripped 3 bases from V and 5 bases from J, with 14 bases between.

This clonotype was found many times. The chain recombines TRBV6-5 with TRBJ2-7; tentatively, D is TRBD1 or TRBD2 (5 bases each). Trimming shortened V by 0 bases and J by 0 bases, and 6 bases separated the two germline ends. Germline-derived CDR1 and CDR2 are MNHEY and SVGAGI. CDR3 length: 14 residues. As DNA, the CDR3 is TGTGCCAGCAGTTACTCGAGGGGCTCCTACGAGCAGTACTTC. Protein sequence: CASSYSRGSYEQYF.

This chain links TRBV27 with TRBJ2-5; 8 bases are a match to TRBD1. The CDR3 covers 15 residues. Losses at the gene ends were 5 bases for V and 5 bases for J; bases not matched to a gene: 10. Germline V lookup: CDR1 MNHEY, CDR2 SMNVEV (reference sequence). The CDR3 protein is CASSATGEPPETQYF. The CDR3 coding sequence is TGTGCCAGCAGTGCGACAGGGGAACCGCCCGAGACCCAGTACTTC.

The rearrangement joins TRBV20-1 to TRBJ2-5, with 9 bases identical to TRBD2. Judging by the DNA end, TRBJ2-1 fits better; the J call may be wrong. CDR1 and CDR2 (germline): DFQATT, SNEGSKA (reference sequence). The CDR3 is 14 residues long. The CDR3 spells CSARGGTSINEQFF. The DNA for the CDR3 is TGCAGTGCTAGAGGGGGGACTAGCATAAATGAGCAGTTCTTC.

This chain uses TRBV24-1 with TRBJ2-5; possible D gene TRBD1, 5 bases. The germline V gene has CDR1 KGHDR and CDR2 SFDVKD. This CDR3 contains 16 residues. V lost 0 bases to trimming and J lost 2 bases, with 12 bases between them. In DNA form, the CDR3 reads TGTGCCACCAGTGATTTGGGACCAGGGTTACAAGAGACCCAGTACTTC. Translated: CATSDLGPGLQETQYF.

This clonotype was observed a few times. This sequence joins TRBV28 and TRBJ1-5; D remains unclear. Trimming took 6 bases from V and 5 from J, leaving 5 bases between them. The CDR3 is made up of 11 amino acids. The germline V gene encodes CDR1 MDHEN and CDR2 SYDVKM. The CDR3 nucleotides are TGTGCCAGCAGCAACGATCAGCCCCAGCATTTT. This encodes CASSNDQPQHF.

The chain links TRBV2 to TRBJ2-5; 7 bases match TRBD2. J lost 5 bases, V lost 0 bases, and 12 bases had no gene match. The CDR3 is 17 amino acids. Germline V gene data show CDR1 as SNHLY and CDR2 as FYNNEI. The CDR3 DNA follows: TGTGCCAGCAGTGAAGCGCGCTTTGCGGGAGATAGGGAGACCCAGTACTTC. Encoded protein: CASSEARFAGDRETQYF.

This clonotype has a handful of counts. The chain has TRBV20-1 and TRBJ2-1, with 8 bases aligning to TRBD2. Germline V gene data show CDR1 as DFQATT and CDR2 as SNEGSKA (reference sequence). The trim removed 1 base at V and 6 bases at J, leaving 8 bases unmatched. The CDR3 contains 15 residues. The CDR3 DNA reads TGCAGTGCTAGAGTTCCGGGAGGGCCCGTCAATGAGCAGTTCTTC. This sequence encodes CSARVPGGPVNEQFF.

This clonotype was recorded many times. The rearrangement links TRBV28 to TRBJ2-2, with D maybe TRBD1 (6 bases). Germline V gene data show CDR1 as MDHEN and CDR2 as SYDVKM. This CDR3 spans 16 amino acids. Deletions cut 10 bases from V and 2 bases from J, with 20 bases between. CDR3 in DNA: TGTGCCATCGCTGGGTCGGGACACCAAAACACCGGGGAGCTGTTTTTT. Translated: CAIAGSGHQNTGELFF.

This clonotype turned up a few times. This rearrangement joins TRBV28 to TRBJ2-7; D is possibly TRBD2 (8 bases). Germline V CDR1 and CDR2: MDHEN, SYDVKM. The CDR3 has 18 residues. The germline V and J ends were trimmed by 7 bases and 3 bases, with 28 bases remaining between them. The CDR3 bases are TGTGCCAGCACCTCCACAGGGGCAGGACTAGCACGGAACTACGAGCAGTACTTC. Its translation is CASTSTGAGLARNYEQYF.

The rearrangement links TRBV28 to TRBJ2-3, with D possibly TRBD2 on 6 matching bases. The CDR3 spans 14 residues. V gave up 7 bases and J gave up 0 bases, with 11 bases separating them. Germline CDR1 is MDHEN and CDR2 is SYDVKM. The CDR3 nucleotides are TGTGCCAGCACCCAAAGCGGGAGCACAGATACGCAGTATTTT. Protein: CASTQSGSTDTQYF.